This T cell receptor (beta chain) comes out of a study of T cells in women clearing cervical HPV infection listed by TCRdb under 2018. Regarding the complete study: The cases were 25 to 30 women with histologically confirmed HPV16-related CIN3 or worse, and 2 of those women had invasive cancers. The parent cohort enrolled about 10,000 women aged 18 or older in Guanacaste, Costa Rica, during about 1992 to 1994 and followed them for approximately seven years. A median age of nearly 35 years was observed in cases versus under 40 in controls, and no significant differences in baseline characteristics were found. Case blood was taken at the visit when the lesion was first identified, whereas control blood was taken when infection was no longer detected. Controls were 25 to 30 women whose single incident HPV16 infection cleared within 12 months without precancer or cancer developing. Cases and controls were matched on year of sample collection and on age within five years. Quality controls consisted of five blinded duplicates per group, for a total of some 60 samples made up of 50 participants and about ten replicates. Since only a few of the women had HLA typing available, the possibility that HLA type was acting as a confounder could not be ruled out. An exploratory proof-of-principle case-control study, nested within the Guanacaste HPV Natural History Study in Costa Rica, was conducted to compare TCR repertoires across cervical HPV16 outcomes. Among cases, blood sampling came a median of approximately 150 days after lesion detection, with an interquartile range of about 85 to 200 days. What the authors observed across the whole study: Whether associations preceded infection or resulted from infection could not be shown with the cross-sectional design, and effector/memory subsets and HPV-specific T cells were not isolated. TRBV6-7 relative abundance was lower in cases than in controls (around 0.11% versus 0.16%; Bonferroni P = 0.0008). Because T-cell numbers per sample were unknown, differences in richness could reflect varying T-cell content rather than repertoire biology. Significantly higher TCR repertoire richness was observed in CIN3+ cases than in controls across sequencing depths, whereas no difference in evenness was found. Cases were distinguished from controls with an estimated AUC of 0.65 to 0.85 by random forest classifiers combining richness and V gene abundances.

This clone is medium-sized (0.01 to 0.1%) by frequency; its count is not recorded. Its specific antigen is unknown. Read sequence stops 3 residues before the CDR3 end, and the germline J gene provides the missing end. TCR beta CDR3 regions were amplified by multiplex PCR from an average of about 1.1 ug genomic DNA per sample using the immunoSEQ assay. The assay corrected primer bias using a complete synthetic TCR repertoire to establish an amplification baseline. The amplicons were sequenced on the Illumina platform. In the original analysis: Sequences were error-corrected by clustering with frequency ratios and a modified nearest-neighbor algorithm and were then analyzed in the immunoSEQ Analyzer with IMGT gene definitions. At each rarefaction depth, TCR richness and evenness were averaged across 20 rarefaction repeats, and any sample with fewer sequences than the depth was left out. V, D and J gene relative abundances were compared between groups with Wilcoxon rank sum tests, applying FDR correction. For the blinded duplicates, the intraclass correlation was roughly 96% for TCR richness and averaged around 76% across around 66 gene segments. In its TCRdb copy, this immuneACCESS table keeps in-frame sequences only and misses some clones. Where compared with another copy, unresolved V genes explain less than half of these, and the others have no known cause. V, J and clone size were drawn from that table, and D and trimming were deduced from the DNA. In this sample's table one finds approximately 18,000 clones. The biggest ten clones account for over 8.5% of the sample.

V loses 4 bases of germline sequence and J loses 2 bases, and the interval between the two ends is 5 bases. Its CDR3 holds 12 amino acids, cysteine through phenylalanine. The CDR3 was read in part: 27 bases, with the frame set at base 1. According to the germline V gene, CDR1 reads ENHRY and CDR2 reads SYGVKD. Every participant had a single incident cervical HPV16 infection, and women with prevalent HPV16 infections were excluded. Cervical HPV DNA was detected with MY09/MY11 PCR, and genotyping was done by dot-blot hybridization. Fifteen mL of heparinized blood were centrifuged, and the buffy coat was aliquoted, frozen at -30°C, then stored at -80°C. QIAGEN kits were used to extract genomic DNA from buffy coat specimens.

The rearranged segments are TRBV10-3 and TRBJ2-5; the D gene assignment is ambiguous. Input material: blood buffy coat. This clonotype was obtained from a woman between 18 and 75 years old with a cervical HPV16 infection that either progressed to CIN3+ or cleared (not recorded which). The CDR3 reads as follows: CAISAQQETQYF. The sequenced part of the CDR3 DNA is TGTGCCATCAGTGCACAGCAAGAGACC.